These 10 T cell receptor beta chains came from one sample sequenced in a study of beta chain features in type 1 diabetes. cDNA synthesis used the whole RNA isolate, giving expressed TCRB sequences. TCRdb's copy holds only in-frame clones and misses some; the assay was immunoSEQ multiplex PCR. The sample holds about 220,000 clones, about a tenth seen once. What was sequenced was central memory CD4+ T cells from blood. Receptor source: a man between 18 and 35 years old in good health.

Many counts were recorded for this clone. This chain connects TRBV7-7 to TRBJ2-3, with D uncertain. Per the germline V gene, CDR1 is SSHAT and CDR2 is FNYEAQ (reference sequence). The CDR3 is made up of 13 amino acids. Trimming cost V 6 bases and J 1 base, with 8 bases left between them. CDR3 sequence: CASSQWGTDTQYF. The CDR3 DNA sequence: TGTGCCAGCAGTCAGTGGGGCACAGATACGCAGTATTTT.

This clone was seen ten or more times. The V gene is TRBV23-1, the J gene TRBJ1-4; the D gene is possibly TRBD1 (6 bases). TRBV23-1 has ORF status, its function being uncertain. Trimming took off 0 bases at V and 8 bases at J, with 13 bases between the two ends. CDR3 length: 15 residues. The CDR3 bases are TGCGCCAGCAGTCAATCGGCAGGGGTATGGGAAAAACTGTTTTTT. This translates into CASSQSAGVWEKLFF.

The chain couples TRBV29-1 to TRBJ1-1, with TRBD1 matching over 8 bases. Looked up from germline, CDR1 is SQVTM and CDR2 is ANQGSEA. This CDR3 is built from 13 residues. V lost 6 bases and J lost 2; bases outside the gene matches: 5. Here the CDR3 reads CSVRQGANTEAFF. In nucleotides, the CDR3 is TGCAGCGTACGGCAGGGGGCTAACACTGAAGCTTTCTTT.

The V and J genes are TRBV14 and TRBJ1-1, with 9 bases fitting TRBD1. Unmatched junction bases numbered 6, after V lost 4 bases and J lost 3 bases. The CDR3 contains 15 residues. CDR1 is SGHDN and CDR2 is FVKESK in the germline V gene. Here the CDR3 DNA reads TGTGCCAGCAGCCGGTTCCGGGACAGGGACACTGAAGCTTTCTTT. Translation: CASSRFRDRDTEAFF. Full variable domain (outside the CDR3, taken from reference TRBV14 and TRBJ1-1): EAGVTQFPSHSVIEKGQTVTLRCDPISGHDNLYWYRRVMGKEIKFLLHFVKESKQDESGMPNNRFLAERTGGTYSTLKVQPAELEDSGVYFCASSRFRDRDTEAFFGQGTRLTVV.

This clone has just a few counts. The V call is TRBV4-1, the J call TRBJ2-6; no clear D gene. Germline V gene sequence: CDR1 MGHRA, CDR2 YSYEKL. Trimming removed 2 bases at V and 2 bases at J, with 10 bases between. This CDR3 has 16 residues. CDR3 nucleotide sequence: TGCGCCAGCAGCCAATTAGTCCTCGCTGGGGCCAACGTCCTGACTTTC. Translation gives CASSQLVLAGANVLTF.

In this sample, this clone turned up many times. The chain has TRBV5-6 and TRBJ1-1; a weak D match, TRBD1 (5 bases). Germline V CDR1 and CDR2: SGHDT, YYEEEE. This CDR3 has 15 residues. V lost 4 bases and J 0 bases, leaving 13 bases between the germline ends. In DNA form, the CDR3 reads TGTGCCAGCAGCGAAGGTCACAGGTTGAACACTGAAGCTTTCTTT. It is translated as CASSEGHRLNTEAFF.

This clone was recorded a few times. The rearrangement links TRBV29-1 to TRBJ2-7, with D hard to call. The V and J ends lost 6 bases and 0 bases respectively, with 3 bases between them. CDR1 is SQVTM and CDR2 is ANQGSEA in the germline V gene. This CDR3 is 10 amino acids long. Here the CDR3 reads CSVLSYEQYF. The CDR3 DNA sequence: TGCAGCGTCCTCTCCTACGAGCAGTACTTC.

This clone was detected only a few times. The chain carries TRBV5-1 and TRBJ2-7; tentatively, D is TRBD1 (6 bases). CDR3 length equals 14 residues. In germline, CDR1 is SGHRS, CDR2 YFSETQ. V gave up 3 bases and J gave up 4 bases, with 14 bases separating them. As DNA, the CDR3 is TGCGCCAGCAGCTCAGGACAGATTACATACGAGCAGTACTTC. Its protein product is CASSSGQITYEQYF.

This clone was counted between two and nine times. The same CDR3 can be traced to other DNA sequences in this sample. V is TRBV10-3 and J is TRBJ2-6; 9 bases fit TRBD1. After removal of 6 bases from V and 0 bases from J, the junction contained 12 bases not matched to a gene. Germline V gene sequence: CDR1 ENHRY, CDR2 SYGVKD. The CDR3 sequence is 19 residues long. CDR3 bases: TGTGCCATCAGGAAGGGTGGGGGACAGGGCCTCTCTGGGGCCAACGTCCTGACTTTC. It yields the protein CAIRKGGGQGLSGANVLTF.

The sample holds one count of this clone. V is TRBV2 and J is TRBJ1-2; TRBD1 is a possible D gene (5 bases). The CDR3 spans 13 residues. V was pared by 7 bases and J by 4 bases, with 13 bases between. The germline CDR1 and CDR2 sequences are SNHLY and FYNNEI. CDR3 region: CASKPTATYGYTF. The CDR3 DNA reads TGTGCCAGCAAGCCGACAGCAACCTATGGCTACACCTTC.